The 20 T cell receptor beta chains given below trace back to one sample, sequenced in a study of identical twins listed by TCRdb under 2016. Preparation of the library involved 5' RACE. These reads were obtained on an Illumina HiSeq 2000. In TCRdb, the public reads were trimmed at Q25 with fastp and aligned with MiXCR, with productive beta chains retained. Each entry merges the rows of one CDR3 protein and shows their most common DNA and genes. The sample table lists 400,000 to 600,000 distinct CDR3 sequences, around 24% of them with a count of one. The leading ten clones occupy 0.48% of the sample. These data are also associated with another study on yellow fever vaccine responses in identical twins.

Input material: CD4+ T cells sorted from blood. The origin of the receptors is a woman aged 18-35 years in good health.

This clonotype was counted between two and nine times. The chain has TRBV15 and TRBJ1-6; D gene uncertain. Germline V gene lookup returns CDR1 LNHNV and CDR2 YYDKDF (reference sequence). The CDR3 extends over 15 amino acids. V lost 0 bases and J lost 6, with 9 bases in between. The CDR3 region has the DNA TGTGCCACCAGCAGAGATGGCATAACTAATTCACCCCTCCACTTT. Amino acids: CATSRDGITNSPLHF.

This clonotype was seen a handful of times. V usage is TRBV5-1 and J usage is TRBJ2-2; D might be TRBD1 (6 bases). V dropped 1 base and J dropped 3 bases, with 10 bases sitting between them. The CDR3 runs to 15 residues. Germline V gives CDR1 SGHRS, CDR2 YFSETQ. The CDR3 nucleotides read TGCGCCAGCAGCTTGCTGGGGGCGGACACCGGGGAGCTGTTTTTT. Amino acids: CASSLLGADTGELFF. Complete variable domain (other parts from reference TRBV5-1 and TRBJ2-2): KAGVTQTPRYLIKTRGQQVTLSCSPISGHRSVSWYQQTPGQGLQFLFEYFSETQRNKGNFPGRFSGRQFSNSRSEMNVSTLELGDSALYLCASSLLGADTGELFFGEGSRLTVL.

In its sample, this clonotype was seen once. The J gene is TRBJ2-5, the V gene TRBV5-1; weak D call: TRBD2 (7 bases). The V gene lost 0 bases and the J gene lost 3 bases, with 15 bases spanning the gap. This CDR3 spans 16 amino acids. Germline CDR1 reads SGHRS; CDR2 reads YFSETQ. This CDR3 is CASSLGSGGLEETQYF. CDR3 DNA sequence: TGCGCCAGCAGCTTGGGGTCCGGGGGGCTTGAAGAGACCCAGTACTTC.

This clonotype was picked up many times. This rearrangement joins TRBV5-1 to TRBJ2-1; D is ambiguous. In germline, CDR1 is SGHRS, CDR2 YFSETQ. This CDR3 spans 14 amino acids. V lost 6 bases, J lost 0 bases, and 10 bases lay in between. CDR3 residues: CASTVASSYNEQFF. For the CDR3, the DNA is TGCGCCAGCACTGTGGCTAGCTCCTACAATGAGCAGTTCTTC. Combining the CDR3 with reference TRBV5-1 and TRBJ2-1 gives the whole variable domain KAGVTQTPRYLIKTRGQQVTLSCSPISGHRSVSWYQQTPGQGLQFLFEYFSETQRNKGNFPGRFSGRQFSNSRSEMNVSTLELGDSALYLCASTVASSYNEQFFGPGTRLTVL.

The genes are TRBV3-1 and TRBJ2-4; 7 positions agree with TRBD1. The germline gives CDR1 LGHDT, CDR2 YNNKEL (reference sequence). The CDR3 is 18 residues long. The V gene end was trimmed by 1 base and the J gene end by 0 bases; junction bases not matched to a gene: 9. CDR3 nucleotides: TGTGCCAGCAGCCAAGGATTCTGGGGACAGATAGCCAAAAACATTCAGTACTTC. It specifies CASSQGFWGQIAKNIQYF.

Many counts were recorded for this clonotype. The chain has TRBV20-1 and TRBJ2-1; D might be TRBD1 or TRBD2, each matching 5 bases. CDR1 and CDR2 (germline): DFQATT, SNEGSKA (reference sequence). This CDR3 contains 14 residues. The V and J ends lost 6 bases and 4 bases respectively, with 16 bases between them. The CDR3 loop is CSAHGTLGYNEQFF. CDR3 in DNA: TGCAGTGCCCACGGGACGTTGGGATACAATGAGCAGTTCTTC.

This clonotype was found a few times. The J gene is TRBJ2-1, the V gene TRBV4-1; 8 bases map to TRBD2. The V segment lost 1 base and the J segment 9 bases; nucleotides outside the gene matches: 11. The germline CDR1 and CDR2 sequences are MGHRA and YSYEKL. This CDR3 is 16 amino acids long. Here the CDR3 reads CASSQGPGLVSSEQFF. The DNA for the CDR3 is TGCGCCAGCAGCCAAGGACCGGGACTAGTTAGCAGTGAGCAGTTCTTC.

This rearrangement joins TRBV3-1 to TRBJ2-7; D not resolved. The CDR3 runs to 16 residues. V lost 1 base and J lost 1, with 14 bases in between. Germline CDR1 reads LGHDT; CDR2 reads YNNKEL (reference sequence). CDR3 DNA sequence: TGTGCCAGCAGCCAAGGATACGGATCGCTATCCTACGAGCAGTACTTC. It is translated as CASSQGYGSLSYEQYF.

The chain recombines TRBV11-2 with TRBJ1-1; unclear D gene. The V end lost 5 bases, the J end lost 0 bases, and 13 bases lay between the germline ends. CDR3 size: 15 residues. CDR1 and CDR2 from the germline V gene are SGHAT and FQNNGV. Here the CDR3 DNA reads TGTGCCAGCAGCCCCCGGAGTGGGATGAACACTGAAGCTTTCTTT. Its translation: CASSPRSGMNTEAFF.

This clonotype was detected only a few times. This rearrangement joins TRBV9 to TRBJ2-1; D uncertain. The germline CDR1 and CDR2 sequences are SGDLS and YYNGEE. The CDR3 is 16 residues long. V lost 5 bases, J lost 0 bases, and 15 bases lay in between. Written as DNA, the CDR3 is TGTGCCAGCAGTCGTAGTGTAGTCCACTCCTACAATGAGCAGTTCTTC. It encodes CASSRSVVHSYNEQFF.

The chain combines TRBV12-3 or TRBV12-4 with TRBJ2-1; the match to TRBD2 covers 9 bases. The V and J ends lost 8 bases and 6 bases, in that order; junction bases with no gene match: 11. The CDR3 length is 15 residues. CDR3 coding DNA: TGTGCCAGCCGAGACGTCCTAGCGGGGATCAATGAGCAGTTCTTC. It specifies CASRDVLAGINEQFF.

V gene TRBV6-1 combines with J gene TRBJ2-2; D ambiguous. V lost 6 bases, J lost 7 bases, and 12 bases lay in between. This CDR3 is built from 13 residues. Germline lookup yields CDR1 MNHNS and CDR2 SASEGT. This CDR3 is CASSATIYGELFF. The CDR3 DNA follows: TGTGCCAGCAGCGCCACCATATACGGGGAGCTGTTTTTT.

In this sample, this clonotype turned up a few times. The chain combines TRBV15 with TRBJ2-1; 7 bases match TRBD2. The CDR3 runs to 15 residues. V was clipped by 0 bases and J by 4 bases; unmatched bases: 3. CDR1 is LNHNV and CDR2 is YYDKDF in the germline V gene (reference sequence). The CDR3 loop is CATSRDSSGYNEQFF. In DNA form, the CDR3 reads TGTGCCACCAGCAGAGACTCTAGCGGTTACAATGAGCAGTTCTTC.

The chain links TRBV6-5 to TRBJ2-7; 10 positions agree with TRBD1. This CDR3 spans 17 amino acids. V trimming: 2 bases; J trimming: 6 bases; junction bases outside the gene matches: 13. CDR1 MNHEY and CDR2 SVGAGI come from the germline V gene. DNA for the CDR3: TGTGCCAGCAGTTACCCTCCTCCGACAGGGGGCTCCGGCGAGCAGTACTTC. Encoded protein: CASSYPPPTGGSGEQYF.

In DNA form, the CDR3 reads TGCAGCGTTAAAGGACTAGCGGGAGTGTCCGGCTCCTACAATGAGCAGTTCTTC. Its protein is CSVKGLAGVSGSYNEQFF. This sequence joins TRBV29-1 and TRBJ2-1, with 13 bases fitting TRBD2. The CDR3 is 18 residues long. V dropped 5 bases and J dropped 0; count of bases not matched to a gene: 10. Germline CDR1 reads SQVTM; CDR2 reads ANQGSEA.

Only one count was recorded for this clonotype. This CDR3 is CASSTRTATNYNEQFF. The CDR3 bases are TGTGCCAGCAGCACAAGGACCGCGACCAACTACAATGAGCAGTTCTTC. The V and J genes are TRBV3-1 and TRBJ2-1; D not resolved. Trimming took off 5 bases at V and 3 bases at J, with 17 bases between the two ends. The length of the CDR3 is 16 residues. In germline, CDR1 is LGHDT, CDR2 YNNKEL (reference sequence).

This clonotype was found a few times. The CDR3 region has the DNA TGTGCCAGCAGCACCGGGACTAGTATGAAGACCCAGTACTTC. Its protein is CASSTGTSMKTQYF. V usage is TRBV5-6 and J usage is TRBJ2-5; 8 positions match TRBD2. Germline CDR1 SGHDT, CDR2 YYEEEE. The CDR3 runs 14 residues. The V gene end was trimmed by 4 bases and the J gene end by 6 bases; junction bases not matched to a gene: 8.

The chain recombines TRBV5-1 with TRBJ2-7; D remains ambiguous. CDR3 length: 16 amino acids. CDR1 and CDR2 from the germline V gene are SGHRS and YFSETQ. With 0 bases removed from V and 3 bases from J, the gap between germline ends came to 16 bases. CDR3 DNA sequence: TGCGCCAGCAGCTTGGAAGGCAGACCAAGCATCTACGAGCAGTACTTC. Protein product: CASSLEGRPSIYEQYF. Based on the CDR3 plus reference TRBV5-1 and TRBJ2-7, the full variable domain is KAGVTQTPRYLIKTRGQQVTLSCSPISGHRSVSWYQQTPGQGLQFLFEYFSETQRNKGNFPGRFSGRQFSNSRSEMNVSTLELGDSALYLCASSLEGRPSIYEQYFGPGTRLTVT.

The chain combines TRBV7-3 with TRBJ2-7, with TRBD2 identical over 8 bases. V dropped 5 bases and J dropped 2; count of bases not matched to a gene: 11. The CDR3 loop spans 16 amino acids. Germline loops: CDR1 SGHTA, CDR2 FQGTGA. As DNA, the CDR3 is TGTGCCAGCAGCAAAACTAGCGGAACAACCACCTACGAGCAGTACTTC. This translates into CASSKTSGTTTYEQYF.

This clonotype showed up just a few times. J is TRBJ2-3 and V is TRBV9; D gene ambiguous. Germline V gene data show CDR1 as SGDLS and CDR2 as YYNGEE. CDR3 size: 12 residues. V dropped 0 bases and J dropped 4 bases, with 3 bases sitting between them. This CDR3 is CASSVVPDTQYF. The CDR3 DNA reads as TGTGCCAGCAGCGTAGTTCCAGATACGCAGTATTTT.